The sequence of this TCR beta chain was determined in a study of Tregs in tolerant kidney transplant recipients. About this clone itself: Its antigen is not identified.

Trimming removed 0 bases from V and 2 bases from J, with 8 bases in between. Germline loops: CDR1 MNHNY, CDR2 SVGAGI (reference sequence). This CDR3 comprises 14 residues. Clones were sequenced by immunoSEQ multiplex PCR, and TCRdb holds only the in-frame ones, with some missing. The sample comprises about 77,000 clones, about 98% of which are singletons, and roughly 0.59% rests with the top ten. Study-wide results and limits: Biological reproducibility was not directly addressed in this study.

The source material was CD4+ T cells from blood, sampled before the transplant. The rearrangement links TRBV6-6 to TRBJ2-7; D is undetermined. The source is a human donor who received a combined kidney and bone marrow transplant. The CDR3 sequence is CASSYSGIPYEQYF. CDR3 DNA: TGTGCCAGCAGTTACTCGGGCATACCCTACGAGCAGTACTTC.